These 9 T cell receptor beta chains were sequenced from one sample in a study of blood T cell repertoires in COVID-19. The assay was immunoSEQ multiplex PCR, and TCRdb's table has in-frame clones only and misses some. The sample holds 120,000 or so clones, more than 65% seen once. The sample consisted of peripheral blood. The receptors come from a human donor in a cohort sampled during active COVID-19.

The V gene is TRBV5-4, the J gene TRBJ1-1; 8 positions match TRBD1. The CDR3 spans 19 residues. V dropped 5 bases and J dropped 4; count of bases not matched to a gene: 22. The germline gives CDR1 SGHNT, CDR2 YYREEE (reference sequence). CDR3 loop: CASSHDSFGRTGFVTEAFF. The CDR3 nucleotides read TGTGCCAGCAGTCATGATAGTTTTGGTCGGACAGGGTTCGTCACTGAAGCTTTCTTT.

The chain has TRBV7-2 and TRBJ2-1; D may be TRBD1 (6 bases). Germline V CDR1 and CDR2: SGHTA, FQGNSA. V was pared by 4 bases and J by 0 bases, with 10 bases between. The CDR3 runs 15 residues. The CDR3 sequence is CASSSTGSSYNEQFF. The CDR3 coding sequence is TGTGCCAGCAGCTCCACAGGGAGCTCCTACAATGAGCAGTTCTTC.

The chain joins TRBV2 to TRBJ1-2, with TRBD1 matching over 10 bases. Germline CDR1 reads SNHLY; CDR2 reads FYNNEI. CDR3 length: 14 amino acids. V shed 2 bases, J shed 8 bases, and the junction held 5 bases outside the gene matches. CDR3: CASSEFTTGGGYTF. As DNA, the CDR3 is TGTGCCAGCAGTGAATTCACGACAGGGGGCGGCTACACCTTC.

The chain couples TRBV7-9 to TRBJ2-2; tentative D call: TRBD1 (6 bases). V was trimmed by 4 bases and J by 4 bases, leaving 13 bases between them. Germline CDR1 reads SEHNR; CDR2 reads FQNEAQ (reference sequence). CDR3 size: 15 residues. The CDR3 here is CASSWGAGVTGELFF. CDR3 DNA sequence: TGTGCCAGCAGCTGGGGCGCAGGGGTCACCGGGGAGCTGTTTTTT.

The chain is built from TRBV25-1 and TRBJ2-2; D gene uncertain. Looked up from germline, CDR1 is MGHDK and CDR2 is SYGVNS. The CDR3 loop spans 16 amino acids. The V gene lost 6 bases and the J gene lost 4 bases, with 18 bases spanning the gap. The CDR3 spells CASSDPSRRPTGELFF. CDR3 nucleotides: TGTGCCAGCAGCGACCCTAGTAGGCGGCCCACCGGGGAGCTGTTTTTT.

The chain combines TRBV7-8 with TRBJ1-6, with D uncertain. The germline gives CDR1 SGHVS, CDR2 FQNEAQ. V was shortened by 1 base and J by 13 bases, with 14 bases between the two germline ends. The CDR3 has 14 amino acids. The CDR3 DNA follows: TGTGCCAGCAGCTTAGTCGACCGGGAGGCGCCCCTCCACTTT. It is translated as CASSLVDREAPLHF.

This clone came up once. The CDR3 reads CAWSVLGGLVGYTF. In nucleotides, the CDR3 is TGTGCCTGGAGTGTACTCGGAGGGCTTGTCGGCTACACCTTC. The chain employs TRBV30 and TRBJ1-2, with no clear D. The germline V and J ends were trimmed by 0 bases and 8 bases, with 16 bases remaining between them. The CDR3 consists of 14 residues. The germline V gene has CDR1 GTSNPN and CDR2 SVGIG (reference sequence).

This chain connects TRBV18 to TRBJ1-1; possible D gene TRBD1, 6 bases. Germline V gene lookup returns CDR1 KGHSH and CDR2 LQKENI. The CDR3 loop spans 13 amino acids. The V end was cut by 5 bases, the J end by 4 bases, with 11 bases between. CDR3 in amino acids: CASSSQGTTEAFF. CDR3 DNA: TGTGCCAGCTCATCGCAGGGGACCACTGAAGCTTTCTTT.

The chain joins TRBV11-2 to TRBJ2-7, with 11 nucleotides matching TRBD2. Losses at the gene ends were 4 bases for V and 5 bases for J; bases not matched to a gene: 7. CDR1 SGHAT and CDR2 FQNNGV come from the germline V gene. This CDR3 comprises 15 residues. The CDR3 DNA reads as TGTGCCAGCAGCTCCCGGACTAGCGGGCACAACGAGCAGTACTTC. Translated: CASSSRTSGHNEQYF. Variable domain in full (rest from reference TRBV11-2 and TRBJ2-7): EAGVAQSPRYKIIEKRQSVAFWCNPISGHATLYWYQQILGQGPKLLIQFQNNGVVDDSQLPKDRFSAERLKGVDSTLKIQPAKLEDSAVYLCASSSRTSGHNEQYFGPGTRLTVT.